This TCR beta chain emerged from a study of T cells in Graves' hyperthyroidism and ophthalmopathy. TCR beta CDR3 region amplification was performed from RNA transcripts. In the first-round RT-PCR of the TCR CDR3, the HTBI primer set was used. TCRdb called the multiplex PCR reads again in MiXCR, with one record for every CDR3 protein. The sample records about 98,000 distinct CDR3 sequences, approximately 42% being singletons. To note about this clonotype: The antigen is not known.

No progression to ophthalmopathy during 18 months of follow-up defined stable disease. Uncontrolled infection, other autoimmune disease, pregnancy or lactation barred patients from enrollment. J gave up 2 bases and V 3 bases, and 3 bases lay outside the gene matches. Germline assignment: CDR1 LNHNV and CDR2 YYDKDF (reference sequence). The CDR3 covers 14 residues. Notes on the study in general: A 13 V-J model separated ophthalmopathy from stable hyperthyroidism. Most clonotypes expanded in the thyroid (above 0.001) were also present in blood.

The TCR was taken from a woman aged 25 to 39 with Graves' hyperthyroidism. The source material was peripheral blood or thyroid tissue (not recorded which). V gene TRBV15 combines with J gene TRBJ2-5; 7 positions match TRBD1. Here the CDR3 reads CATSSPGQQETQYF. CDR3 DNA: TGTGCCACCAGCAGCCCGGGACAGCAAGAGACCCAGTACTTC.